The 6 T cell receptor beta chains in this list originate from one sample, sequenced in a study of T cells in Graves' hyperthyroidism and ophthalmopathy. What was amplified from RNA transcripts were TCR beta CDR3 regions. HTBI primers were the set used in a first-round RT-PCR of the TCR CDR3. TCRdb redid the calling of the multiplex PCR reads with MiXCR, one entry per CDR3 protein. The data hold roughly 720,000 distinct CDR3 sequences, with 15% to 20% observed a single time. Sequencing was performed on blood. These receptors were taken from a man in his fifties or sixties with Graves' hyperthyroidism.

There are many counts of this clonotype. This rearrangement joins TRBV24-1 to TRBJ2-5, with D hard to call. Per the germline V gene, CDR1 is KGHDR and CDR2 is SFDVKD. Between the trimmed V and J ends, which lost 4 bases and 2 bases, there was a span of 7 bases. This CDR3 region has 13 residues. The CDR3 reads CATSDPGQETQYF. For the CDR3, the DNA is TGTGCCACCAGTGACCCCGGACAAGAGACCCAGTACTTC.

This clonotype was counted ten times or more. The chain is built from TRBV20-1 and TRBJ2-1, with D unresolved. The CDR3 consists of 11 residues. The V and J ends lost 6 bases and 4 bases respectively, with 7 bases between them. Germline lookup yields CDR1 DFQATT and CDR2 SNEGSKA (reference sequence). The chain's CDR3 is CSAENYNEQFF. The CDR3, as DNA: TGCAGTGCCGAGAATTACAATGAGCAGTTCTTC.

This clonotype came up many times. The V and J genes are TRBV11-1 and TRBJ1-1; 11 bases are shared with TRBD1. CDR1 is SGHAT, CDR2 FQDESV, per germline (reference sequence). V was pared by 3 bases and J by 2 bases, with 5 bases of the junction left unmatched. The CDR3 consists of 16 residues. CDR3 nucleotides: TGTGCCAGCAGCTTTAGGACAGGGGGCAGAAACACTGAAGCTTTCTTT. Amino acid sequence: CASSFRTGGRNTEAFF.

This clonotype was found many times. The chain employs TRBV28 and TRBJ1-1; 7 bases match TRBD1. Germline V gives CDR1 MDHEN, CDR2 SYDVKM. J gave up 9 bases and V 7 bases, and 11 bases lay outside the gene matches. The CDR3 spans 13 residues. DNA of the CDR3: TGTGCCAGCACCTTAGGGACAGAGGCCAAAGCTTTCTTT. Amino acid sequence: CASTLGTEAKAFF.

This clonotype was found a few times. The rearrangement joins TRBV9 to TRBJ2-3, with 9 bases aligning to TRBD1. The CDR3 runs 16 residues. Germline values: CDR1 SGDLS, CDR2 YYNGEE. V shed 2 bases and J 1 base; nucleotides not matched to a gene: 5. The CDR3 DNA reads TGTGCCAGCAGCGTGGGACAGGGCAGACGCACAGATACGCAGTATTTT. It codes for CASSVGQGRRTDTQYF. The full variable domain, rest sourced from reference TRBV9 and TRBJ2-3, is DSGVTQTPKHLITATGQRVTLRCSPRSGDLSVYWYQQSLDQGLQFLIQYYNGEERAKGNILERFSAQQFPDLHSELNLSSLELGDSALYFCASSVGQGRRTDTQYFGPGTRLTVL.

This clonotype was seen many times. The V call is TRBV10-2, the J call TRBJ1-5, with 7 bases aligning to TRBD1. Trimming at V came to 3 bases and at J to 1 base, leaving 6 bases not matched to a gene. This CDR3 has 16 amino acids. Germline loops: CDR1 WSHSY, CDR2 SAAADI. CDR3 loop: CASSETGDPSNQPQHF. CDR3 in DNA: TGCGCCAGCAGTGAAACAGGGGACCCCAGCAATCAGCCCCAGCATTTT.